This T cell receptor beta chain is from a study of blood T cell repertoires in COVID-19. The overall study: Italy, Spain and the United States were the sources of the convalescent and acute COVID-19 samples. From T cells, B-cell-depleted T cells, or PBMCs came the material, which was cDNA or gDNA.

With 9 bases removed from V and 0 bases from J, the gap between germline ends came to 14 bases. The length of the CDR3 is 14 residues. Germline V gives CDR1 LNHDA, CDR2 SQIVND (reference sequence). Per the original data handling: It was from reference gene primer amplification that nucleated cell counts were estimated. Assay used: immunoSEQ multiplex PCR; TCRdb lists only in-frame clones, some missing. V and J calls and clone size are given by that table; D and trimming were obtained from the DNA. The sample shows fewer than 45,000 clones, over 70% of them seen only once. The sequenced sample consisted of peripheral blood. The sequence derives from a woman aged 40 to 49 with acute or convalescent COVID-19. The V call is TRBV19, the J call TRBJ1-1, with D maybe TRBD1 (5 bases). The chain's CDR3 is CASQRGVMNTEAFF. Here the CDR3 DNA reads TGTGCCAGCCAACGGGGGGTTATGAACACTGAAGCTTTCTTT.